One and the same sample provided the 27 T cell receptor beta chains below, sequenced in a study of blood T cell repertoires in COVID-19. Repertoires were generated with immunoSEQ multiplex PCR, while TCRdb's copy carries only in-frame clones and drops some. The sample holds around 160,000 clones; around 81% are singletons and the top ten take roughly 2.9%. Sequenced sample: peripheral blood. Receptor source: a woman in her 40s with active or convalescent COVID-19.

The chain recombines TRBV6-5 with TRBJ1-5; 8 positions match TRBD1. Germline V lookup: CDR1 MNHEY, CDR2 SVGAGI. Losses at the gene ends were 2 bases for V and 4 bases for J; bases not matched to a gene: 4. The CDR3 loop spans 15 amino acids. DNA of the CDR3: TGTGCCAGCAGTTACACCCGACAGGGGAATCAGCCCCAGCATTTT. Amino acids: CASSYTRQGNQPQHF.

Concerning this clone itself: Other DNA sequences in this sample translate to the same CDR3. The genes are TRBV4-1 and TRBJ2-3; 12 nucleotides agree with TRBD2. Unmatched junction bases numbered 7, after V lost 0 bases and J lost 6 bases. This CDR3 has 17 residues. Germline loops: CDR1 MGHRA, CDR2 YSYEKL. CDR3 in amino acids: CASSQDWASGGADTQYF. DNA for the CDR3: TGCGCCAGCAGCCAAGATTGGGCTAGCGGGGGGGCCGATACGCAGTATTTT.

Only one count was recorded for this clone. The chain has TRBV28 and TRBJ1-2; D is uncertain. V was cut by 1 base and J by 8 bases, with 11 bases left in between. CDR1 MDHEN and CDR2 SYDVKM come from the germline V gene. The CDR3 extends over 13 amino acids. CDR3 coding DNA: TGTGCCAGCAGTTTATCCCCTATCACGGGCTACACCTTC. This codes for CASSLSPITGYTF.

The V gene is TRBV7-2, the J gene TRBJ1-6, with a tentative D call TRBD1 (5 bases). Germline V gives CDR1 SGHTA, CDR2 FQGNSA. The germline V and J ends were trimmed by 0 bases and 9 bases, with 12 bases remaining between them. CDR3 length: 15 amino acids. CDR3 DNA: TGTGCCAGCAGCTTAGCGAAGGGAAGGGGTTCACCCCTCCACTTT. The encoded protein is CASSLAKGRGSPLHF.

V gene TRBV7-2 combines with J gene TRBJ2-2; 8 bases map to TRBD2. V lost 5 bases to trimming and J lost 4 bases; unmatched junction nucleotides: 12. There are 17 residues in the CDR3. CDR1 and CDR2 (germline): SGHTA, FQGNSA. CDR3 DNA: TGTGCCAGCAGCCACCCAACGGGGGGGGCAGCCACCGGGGAGCTGTTTTTT. It is translated as CASSHPTGGAATGELFF. The full variable domain, in which reference TRBV7-2 and TRBJ2-2 provide the parts outside the CDR3, is GAGVSQSPSNKVTEKGKDVELRCDPISGHTALYWYRQSLGQGLEFLIYFQGNSAPDKSGLPSDRFSAERTGGSVSTLTIQRTQQEDSAVYLCASSHPTGGAATGELFFGEGSRLTVL.

Worth noting for this clone: Germline is not matched at one junction end, which may reflect a read error. V is TRBV3-1 (or the pseudogene TRBV3-2) and J is TRBJ2-3; TRBD1 agrees at 7 bases. The CDR3 spans 13 residues. The germline gives CDR1 LGHDT, CDR2 YNNKEL (reference sequence). CDR3 coding DNA: TGTGCCAGCAGCCAACCGTGGACAGGTACGCAGTATTTT. Protein: CASSQPWTGTQYF.

The chain couples TRBV7-9 to TRBJ2-7; tentatively, D is TRBD2 (6 bases). The ends were cut back, 5 bases at V and 5 bases at J, with 19 bases in the middle. This CDR3 contains 15 residues. Germline-derived CDR1 and CDR2 are SEHNR and FQNEAQ (reference sequence). The CDR3 is CASSLTGTAFDEQYF. CDR3 DNA: TGTGCCAGCAGCCTAACCGGGACTGCCTTCGACGAGCAGTACTTC.

This chain connects TRBV2 to TRBJ2-5, with 9 positions matching TRBD2. CDR3 length equals 15 residues. V was clipped by 8 bases and J by 4 bases; unmatched bases: 11. CDR1 and CDR2 from the germline V gene are SNHLY and FYNNEI. CDR3: CASSPNSGRRETQYF. For the CDR3, the DNA is TGTGCCAGCTCTCCGAATAGCGGGAGACGAGAGACCCAGTACTTC.

The J gene is TRBJ1-1, the V gene TRBV9, with TRBD1 as a possible D gene (6 bases). The CDR3 length is 14 residues. V lost 2 bases to trimming and J lost 0 bases, with 8 bases between them. CDR1 and CDR2 from the germline V gene are SGDLS and YYNGEE. In DNA, the CDR3 is TGTGCCAGCAGCGTCAACAGGGTGAACACTGAAGCTTTCTTT. Its protein product is CASSVNRVNTEAFF.

The rearrangement joins TRBV11-2 to TRBJ2-3, with D perhaps TRBD2 (5 bases). V gave up 1 base and J gave up 6 bases, with 5 bases separating them. This CDR3 is built from 12 residues. Looked up from germline, CDR1 is SGHAT and CDR2 is FQNNGV. The DNA of the CDR3 is TGTGCCAGCAGCTTAGGGAGGGATACGCAGTATTTT. Translation: CASSLGRDTQYF.

The genes are TRBV28 and TRBJ2-7; 9 bases align to TRBD2. V dropped 6 bases and J dropped 2; count of bases not matched to a gene: 8. CDR3 size: 15 residues. The V gene's germline CDR1 is MDHEN and CDR2 SYDVKM. The DNA of the CDR3 is TGTGCCAGCAGGCCAGACCTAGCGGGGACCTACGAGCAGTACTTC. Amino acid sequence: CASRPDLAGTYEQYF.

V usage is TRBV28 and J usage is TRBJ2-5; possibly TRBD2 for D (7 bases). This CDR3 has 15 amino acids. Deletions cut 1 base from V and 5 bases from J, with 14 bases between. Germline-derived CDR1 and CDR2 are MDHEN and SYDVKM. CDR3: CASSLFAGRGETQYF. As DNA, the CDR3 is TGTGCCAGCAGTTTATTCGCAGGGAGGGGGGAGACCCAGTACTTC.

The J gene is TRBJ1-4, the V gene TRBV7-9; D perhaps matches TRBD1 (6 bases). Germline V lookup: CDR1 SEHNR, CDR2 FQNEAQ (reference sequence). The CDR3 runs 16 residues. The V gene lost 1 base and the J gene lost 8 bases, with 17 bases spanning the gap. CDR3 coding DNA: TGTGCCAGCAGCTTAGGTATTGGGGGCGATGCGGAAAAACTGTTTTTT. Translation gives CASSLGIGGDAEKLFF.

The chain uses TRBV2 and TRBJ1-4; D is possibly TRBD1 (5 bases). The germline CDR1 and CDR2 sequences are SNHLY and FYNNEI. The CDR3 spans 15 residues. V was pared by 4 bases and J by 6 bases, with 15 bases between. In DNA, the CDR3 is TGTGCCAGCAGTGGAACGACAGAAGGCTATGAAAAACTGTTTTTT. Translating gives CASSGTTEGYEKLFF.

The gene calls are TRBV11-2 and TRBJ2-7; 11 bases line up with TRBD1. J lost 6 bases, V lost 5 bases, and 9 bases had no gene match. The germline CDR1 and CDR2 sequences are SGHAT and FQNNGV. The CDR3 totals 15 residues. CDR3 loop: CASSARTGGGSEQYF. CDR3 bases: TGTGCCAGCAGCGCTCGGACAGGGGGCGGGAGCGAGCAGTACTTC. Filled out from reference TRBV11-2 and TRBJ2-7, the complete variable domain reads EAGVAQSPRYKIIEKRQSVAFWCNPISGHATLYWYQQILGQGPKLLIQFQNNGVVDDSQLPKDRFSAERLKGVDSTLKIQPAKLEDSAVYLCASSARTGGGSEQYFGPGTRLTVT.

This clone has more than one count but fewer than ten. This chain links TRBV18 with TRBJ2-7, with D possibly being TRBD1 (6 bases). The CDR3 is made up of 15 amino acids. V lost 1 base, J lost 5 bases, and 15 bases lay in between. Germline V gene lookup returns CDR1 KGHSH and CDR2 LQKENI. The chain's CDR3 is CASSPRGRGSDEQYF. CDR3 coding DNA: TGTGCCAGCTCACCACGAGGCAGGGGATCCGACGAGCAGTACTTC.

The CDR3 bases are TGTGCCAGCAGCCAAGAGGGGAGGGGGACAGGGAACATTCAGTACTTC. It yields the protein CASSQEGRGTGNIQYF. The genes are TRBV3-1 (or the pseudogene TRBV3-2) and TRBJ2-4, with 9 bases lining up with TRBD1. Germline values: CDR1 LGHDT, CDR2 YNNKEL (reference sequence). There are 16 residues in the CDR3. Losses at the gene ends were 0 bases for V and 7 bases for J; bases not matched to a gene: 7.

The V and J genes are TRBV9 and TRBJ1-4, with no clear D. Deletions cut 2 bases from V and 0 bases from J, with 5 bases between. The germline gives CDR1 SGDLS, CDR2 YYNGEE. The CDR3 is 14 amino acids. The CDR3 here is CASSVGATNEKLFF. For the CDR3, the DNA is TGTGCCAGCAGCGTCGGGGCAACTAATGAAAAACTGTTTTTT.

Concerning this clone: The same CDR3 is also encoded by other DNA sequences in this sample. The chain combines TRBV5-1 with TRBJ1-2; 8 bases are shared with TRBD1. Germline CDR1 is SGHRS and CDR2 is YFSETQ. The CDR3 loop spans 14 amino acids. V trimming: 0 bases; J trimming: 4 bases; junction bases outside the gene matches: 2. CDR3 nucleotides: TGCGCCAGCAGCTTGGGGGACAGGTCCTATGGCTACACCTTC. Translating gives CASSLGDRSYGYTF.

This clone was recorded a few times. The V gene is TRBV6-6, the J gene TRBJ2-2; 10 bases line up with TRBD2. Trimming removed 7 bases from V and 0 bases from J; junction bases left unmatched: 5. The CDR3 sequence is 16 residues long. CDR1 MNHNY and CDR2 SVGAGI come from the germline V gene (reference sequence). The CDR3 loop is CASTQSGRANTGELFF. The CDR3 DNA follows: TGTGCCAGCACCCAAAGCGGGAGGGCGAACACCGGGGAGCTGTTTTTT.

The chain uses TRBV12-5 and TRBJ2-3; D remains unclear. Germline CDR1 and CDR2: LGHNT and FRNRAP. CDR3 length: 12 amino acids. Between the trimmed V and J ends, which lost 1 base and 4 bases, there was a span of 3 bases. CDR3 nucleotides: TGTGCTAGTGGTTTGGCAGCAGATACGCAGTATTTT. It yields the protein CASGLAADTQYF.

The chain is built from TRBV7-2 and TRBJ2-3, with TRBD1 as a possible D gene (5 bases). This CDR3 region has 15 residues. Germline CDR1 reads SGHTA; CDR2 reads FQGNSA. The V gene lost 3 bases and the J gene lost 0 bases, with 10 bases spanning the gap. CDR3 sequence reads: CASSFNRPSTDTQYF. The CDR3 DNA reads TGTGCCAGCAGCTTCAACAGGCCTAGCACAGATACGCAGTATTTT. The full variable domain, with the rest looked up from reference TRBV7-2 and TRBJ2-3, is GAGVSQSPSNKVTEKGKDVELRCDPISGHTALYWYRQSLGQGLEFLIYFQGNSAPDKSGLPSDRFSAERTGGSVSTLTIQRTQQEDSAVYLCASSFNRPSTDTQYFGPGTRLTVL.

The gene calls are TRBV30 and TRBJ1-4; the match to TRBD1 covers 8 bases. Germline CDR1 and CDR2: GTSNPN and SVGIG (reference sequence). V lost 5 bases to trimming and J lost 3 bases; unmatched junction nucleotides: 5. There are 14 residues in the CDR3. CDR3 bases: TGTGCCTGGGCCCAGACAGGGGCTAATGAAAAACTGTTTTTT. This sequence encodes CAWAQTGANEKLFF. The full variable domain, rest sourced from reference TRBV30 and TRBJ1-4, is SQTIHQWPATLVQPVGSPLSLECTVEGTSNPNLYWYRQAAGRGLQLLFYSVGIGQISSEVPQNLSASRPQDRQFILSSKKLLLSDSGFYLCAWAQTGANEKLFFGSGTQLSVL.

CDR3 coding DNA: TGTGCCAGCAGCCAAGAACCAGGGAGGGCACGCACTGAAGCTTTCTTT. Translated, it gives CASSQEPGRARTEAFF. The chain carries TRBV3-1 (or the pseudogene TRBV3-2) and TRBJ1-1, with a weak D call TRBD1 (5 bases). The V gene lost 0 bases and the J gene lost 4 bases, with 15 bases spanning the gap. Germline V lookup: CDR1 LGHDT, CDR2 YNNKEL (reference sequence). The CDR3 extends over 16 amino acids.

This clone has only a few counts. The chain uses TRBV24-1 and TRBJ1-2; 10 bases are shared with TRBD1. V shed 3 bases and J 4 bases; nucleotides not matched to a gene: 13. The germline CDR1 and CDR2 sequences are KGHDR and SFDVKD. This CDR3 is 18 amino acids long. The DNA for the CDR3 is TGTGCCACCAGTGATCCCAGCCGACAGGGGGCTTTGGGCTATGGCTACACCTTC. This gives the protein CATSDPSRQGALGYGYTF.

This chain connects TRBV27 to TRBJ2-1, with 8 bases identical to TRBD2. The CDR3 consists of 16 residues. Germline CDR1 MNHEY, CDR2 SMNVEV (reference sequence). J was trimmed by 7 bases and V by 5 bases; bases with no gene match: 13. This CDR3 is CASSVGGGGRLNEQFF. CDR3 bases: TGTGCCAGCAGTGTCGGGGGCGGGGGGAGATTAAATGAGCAGTTCTTC.

This clone was observed once. This rearrangement joins TRBV28 to TRBJ2-2, with TRBD2 as a possible D gene (5 bases). The CDR3 loop spans 14 amino acids. Germline CDR1 is MDHEN and CDR2 is SYDVKM. Trimming left V 10 bases short and J 0 bases short, with 12 bases between. The CDR3 protein is CATSSGANTGELFF. DNA for the CDR3: TGTGCCACCTCCTCCGGGGCGAACACCGGGGAGCTGTTTTTT.